This T cell receptor (beta chain) derives from a study of spatial heterogeneity in lung cancer. Time point given: blood at routine non-recurrence follow-up after resection. In each case, whole RNA from tumor, nontumor lung or frozen PBMC was sequenced unsorted. TCRdb itself ran the 5' RACE reads through MiXCR, one entry per CDR3 protein. The data hold about 120,000 distinct CDR3 sequences, with approximately 12% observed a single time. Trimming stripped 0 bases from V and 4 bases from J, with 8 bases between. The CDR3 has 13 residues. Germline V gives CDR1 SGHRS, CDR2 YFSETQ. Regarding the study as a whole: Ubiquitous expanded tumor TCRs were seen in blood more at resection than at follow-up.

This clonotype has ten or more counts. Its matching antigen is unknown. Sample: PBMCs, taken at follow-up. The chain joins TRBV5-1 to TRBJ2-7, with no clear D. The clonotype comes from a male donor with early-stage non-small cell lung cancer. The CDR3 here is CASSLAGTYEQYF. The CDR3, as DNA: TGCGCCAGCAGCTTGGCAGGCACTTACGAGCAGTACTTC.